What follows is one T cell receptor (beta chain) and its context. This sample was included in a study of blood T cell repertoires in COVID-19. Study at large: Both acute and convalescent COVID-19 samples were obtained from the United States, Italy and Spain. PBMCs, B-cell-depleted T cells, or T cells were the source of the cDNA or gDNA that made up the material.

In germline, CDR1 is LGHNA, CDR2 YNFKEQ. V was trimmed by 0 bases and J by 8 bases, leaving 7 bases between them. CDR3 length: 12 residues. Original handling: Cell counts per sample came from amplifying reference gene primers. Generated by immunoSEQ multiplex PCR, the TCRdb table keeps only in-frame clones and is missing some. V and J calls and clone size are copied from that table; D and trimming were computed from the DNA. The sample contains approximately 500,000 clones, about 89% of which appear only once. The chain is built from TRBV4-2 and TRBJ1-2; D is undetermined. This TCR was sampled from a woman aged 50 to 60 with COVID-19, enrolled during active disease. Sequencing input: peripheral blood. This CDR3 reads CASSQDEGGYTF. Here the CDR3 DNA reads TGTGCCAGCAGCCAAGATGAGGGCGGCTACACCTTC.